A single sample is the source of the 28 T cell receptor beta chains below, sequenced in a study of T-cell memory formation after mild COVID-19. MiXCR was run by TCRdb on the 5' RACE reads, yielding one entry per CDR3 protein. This sample has 310,000 or so distinct CDR3 sequences, with 15% to 20% found just once. Material: PBMCs or a T cell subset sorted from them (not recorded which). All receptors derive from a man aged 18-30 years who had mild COVID-19 (a few samples of this study predate the infection). Cell type and time point are not known.

The chain is built from TRBV5-1 and TRBJ2-7, with 10 bases that match TRBD1. V was clipped by 1 base and J by 5 bases; unmatched bases: 9. The CDR3 is 16 residues long. Germline V gene lookup returns CDR1 SGHRS and CDR2 YFSETQ. The CDR3 loop reads CASSLTGTGVRNEQYV. The CDR3 DNA reads as TGCGCCAGCAGCTTGACGGGGACAGGGGTTCGGAACGAGCAGTACGTC.

This clonotype was detected many times. The rearrangement links TRBV18 to TRBJ1-1; 7 nucleotides agree with TRBD1. Germline V CDR1 and CDR2: KGHSH, LQKENI. The CDR3 spans 15 residues. Trimming at V came to 4 bases and at J to 6 bases, leaving 11 bases not matched to a gene. CDR3 DNA sequence: TGTGCCAGCTCACTCCAGACAGGGATAGGCGCTGAAGCTTTCTTT. As protein: CASSLQTGIGAEAFF.

The DNA of the CDR3 is TGTGCTGCGGGGCGGGGGGAAGCCTACAATGAGCAGTTCTTC. As protein: CAAGRGEAYNEQFF. This rearrangement joins TRBV7-8 to TRBJ2-1, with TRBD2 matching 8 bases. The CDR3 covers 14 residues. Germline CDR1 SGHVS, CDR2 FQNEAQ.

In DNA form, the CDR3 reads TGCGCCAGCAAAAATAGCGGGGGGGCGTCTGAGCAGTTCTTC. This sequence encodes CASKNSGGASEQFF. J is TRBJ2-1 and V is TRBV5-1; 11 bases fit TRBD2. There are 14 residues in the CDR3. Per the germline V gene, CDR1 is SGHRS and CDR2 is YFSETQ. Losses at the gene ends were 6 bases for V and 9 bases for J; bases not matched to a gene: 8.

The gene calls are TRBV2 and TRBJ1-5; 7 positions agree with TRBD1. CDR1 SNHLY and CDR2 FYNNEI come from the germline V gene. The J segment lost 9 bases and the V segment lost 3 bases, leaving 5 bases of the junction unmatched. This CDR3 region has 13 residues. The CDR3 region is CASSDRGGWPQHF. As DNA, the CDR3 is TGTGCCAGCAGTGACAGGGGGGGTTGGCCCCAGCATTTT.

This clonotype was observed a handful of times. The chain has TRBV7-9 and TRBJ2-1; possibly TRBD2 for D (5 bases). This CDR3 contains 16 residues. Trimming took off 3 bases at V and 0 bases at J, with 12 bases between the two ends. Germline values: CDR1 SEHNR, CDR2 FQNEAQ (reference sequence). The CDR3 coding sequence is TGTGCCAGCAGCTTGGTAGGCGGACTCTCCTACAATGAGCAGTTCTTC. As protein: CASSLVGGLSYNEQFF.

This sequence joins TRBV11-2 and TRBJ2-1; TRBD2 matches at 13 bases. This CDR3 is built from 16 residues. CDR1 and CDR2 (germline): SGHAT, FQNNGV. Unmatched junction bases numbered 1, after V lost 1 base and J lost 4 bases. The CDR3 region has the DNA TGTGCCAGCAGCTTAGTACTAGCGGGGGGGTACAATGAGCAGTTCTTC. Translation gives CASSLVLAGGYNEQFF. Complete variable domain (other parts from reference TRBV11-2 and TRBJ2-1): EAGVAQSPRYKIIEKRQSVAFWCNPISGHATLYWYQQILGQGPKLLIQFQNNGVVDDSQLPKDRFSAERLKGVDSTLKIQPAKLEDSAVYLCASSLVLAGGYNEQFFGPGTRLTVL.

The rearrangement joins TRBV28 to TRBJ1-5; 9 bases match TRBD1. CDR1 is MDHEN and CDR2 is SYDVKM in the germline V gene. V lost 6 bases and J lost 5; bases outside the gene matches: 5. The CDR3 is made up of 14 amino acids. CDR3 in amino acids: CASSETGGYQPQHF. CDR3 nucleotides: TGTGCCAGCAGCGAAACAGGGGGCTATCAGCCCCAGCATTTT. The full variable domain, rest sourced from reference TRBV28 and TRBJ1-5, is DVKVTQSSRYLVKRTGEKVFLECVQDMDHENMFWYRQDPGLGLRLIYFSYDVKMKEKGDIPEGYSVSREKKERFSLILESASTNQTSMYLCASSETGGYQPQHFGDGTRLSIL.

The chain carries TRBV6-2 or TRBV6-3 and TRBJ1-5; 9 bases are a match to TRBD1. V shed 6 bases, J shed 5 bases, and the junction held 8 bases outside the gene matches. Germline-derived CDR1 and CDR2 are MNHEY and SVGEGT. This CDR3 has 15 residues. The CDR3, as DNA: TGTGCCAGCAGATTCCCGGGACAGGGTGATCAGCCCCAGCATTTT. Translated: CASRFPGQGDQPQHF.

The rearrangement links TRBV6-1 to TRBJ2-2; D is possibly TRBD1 or TRBD2 (5 bases each). Trimming shortened V by 1 base and J by 4 bases, and 16 bases separated the two germline ends. Germline CDR1 is MNHNS and CDR2 is SASEGT. This CDR3 spans 17 amino acids. CDR3 sequence reads: CASSEVGGARVTGELFF. CDR3 nucleotides: TGTGCCAGCAGTGAAGTCGGTGGGGCGCGGGTCACCGGGGAGCTGTTTTTT.

This clonotype was found a few times. The chain uses TRBV7-6 and TRBJ2-2; no clear D. Germline values: CDR1 SGHVS, CDR2 FNYEAQ. This CDR3 has 12 residues. V lost 4 bases and J lost 8, with 8 bases in between. The CDR3 sequence is CASSSLVGELFF. The CDR3, as DNA: TGTGCCAGCAGCTCATTAGTGGGGGAGCTGTTTTTT.

V gene TRBV4-3 combines with J gene TRBJ1-3, with a tentative D call TRBD1 (6 bases). Germline loops: CDR1 LGHNA, CDR2 YSLEER. The CDR3 consists of 15 residues. Between the trimmed V and J ends, which lost 3 bases and 3 bases, there was a span of 12 bases. CDR3: CASSHLQGGGNTIYF. CDR3 coding DNA: TGCGCCAGCAGCCATCTACAGGGTGGTGGAAACACCATATATTTT.

A few counts support this clonotype. One end of the junction does not line up with germline, which may come from a read error. CDR3 nucleotides: TGTGCTAGCAGCCCCTCTCCCGCCCCCTCCGGCAATACGCAGTATTTT. Residues: CASSPSPAPSGNTQYF. The chain links TRBV7-7 to TRBJ2-3; the D is unclear. Germline CDR1 and CDR2: SSHAT and FNYEAQ (reference sequence). The CDR3 contains 16 residues.

This clonotype was observed once. CDR3 in amino acids: CASTGLHSTDTQYF. In nucleotides, the CDR3 is TGTGCCAGCACAGGACTCCATAGCACAGATACGCAGTATTTT. The chain joins TRBV27 to TRBJ2-3; weak D call: TRBD2 (5 bases). Looked up from germline, CDR1 is MNHEY and CDR2 is SMNVEV (reference sequence). The CDR3 has 14 amino acids. V was cut by 7 bases and J by 0 bases, with 11 bases left in between.

The J gene is TRBJ2-5, the V gene TRBV20-1; D unclear. The CDR3 is 13 amino acids. The V and J ends lost 6 bases and 5 bases respectively, with 16 bases between them. Germline CDR1 is DFQATT and CDR2 is SNEGSKA (reference sequence). In DNA form, the CDR3 reads TGCAGTGCAGGCGGTATTCGGCGGGAGACCCAGTACTTC. The encoded protein is CSAGGIRRETQYF.

The chain is built from TRBV5-1 and TRBJ2-3; weak D call: TRBD2 (6 bases). Trimming removed 0 bases at V and 6 bases at J, with 11 bases between. Germline V CDR1 and CDR2: SGHRS, YFSETQ. This CDR3 is 14 amino acids long. CDR3 in DNA: TGCGCCAGCAGCTTGGACCAGGAGGGGGATACGCAGTATTTT. Residues: CASSLDQEGDTQYF.

This chain links TRBV6-5 with TRBJ1-5; D uncertain. In germline, CDR1 is MNHEY, CDR2 SVGAGI. V gave up 5 bases and J gave up 7 bases, with 18 bases separating them. The CDR3 is 15 residues long. CDR3 DNA sequence: TGTGCCAGCAGTCGGGGAGGCGGTCGGATGCAGCCCCAGCATTTT. It encodes CASSRGGGRMQPQHF.

The CDR3 DNA is TGTGCCAGCAGCCCCCGGACTAGCGGGTCTTACAATGAGCAGTTCTTC. It translates to CASSPRTSGSYNEQFF. The chain has TRBV4-2 and TRBJ2-1, with 11 bases fitting TRBD2. This CDR3 spans 16 amino acids. The V and J ends lost 4 bases and 4 bases, in that order; junction bases with no gene match: 6. Germline loops: CDR1 LGHNA, CDR2 YNFKEQ.

Many counts were recorded for this clonotype. At one of its ends the junction is not consistent with the germline gene, which may arise from a read error. This chain uses TRBV4-3 with TRBJ2-2; D is ambiguous. Germline V CDR1 and CDR2: LGHNA, YSLEER. The CDR3 loop spans 13 amino acids. The CDR3 loop is CASSPQGTGELFF. Written as DNA, the CDR3 is TGTGCCAGCAGTCCCCAAGGGACCGGGGAGCTGTTTTTT.

V is TRBV18 and J is TRBJ2-7, with D perhaps matching TRBD2 (5 bases). The V gene's germline CDR1 is KGHSH and CDR2 LQKENI. The CDR3 runs to 14 residues. The germline V and J ends were trimmed by 3 bases and 3 bases, with 12 bases remaining between them. This CDR3 is CASSPAGGGYEQYF. CDR3 nucleotide sequence: TGTGCCAGCTCACCCGCCGGAGGAGGCTACGAGCAGTACTTC.

The chain couples TRBV7-9 to TRBJ2-7; D is tentatively TRBD1 or TRBD2 (5 bases each). The CDR3 runs to 13 residues. From germline, CDR1 is SEHNR and CDR2 FQNEAQ (reference sequence). Trimming pared 5 bases from V and 3 bases from J, leaving 11 bases between. This chain's CDR3 is CASSHGTSYEQYF. The CDR3 DNA is TGTGCCAGCAGCCATGGGACGAGCTACGAGCAGTACTTC.

The J gene is TRBJ1-1, the V gene TRBV7-2; D is unresolved. Between the trimmed V and J ends, which lost 5 bases and 8 bases, there was a span of 12 bases. The CDR3 covers 12 residues. Germline V gene lookup returns CDR1 SGHTA and CDR2 FQGNSA. In nucleotides, the CDR3 is TGTGCCAGCAGCAGGAACCGGGCGGAAGCTTTCTTT. Protein: CASSRNRAEAFF.

The chain couples TRBV9 to TRBJ2-5, with 7 bases that match TRBD2. Germline V CDR1 and CDR2: SGDLS, YYNGEE. The CDR3 spans 15 residues. The J segment lost 1 base and the V segment lost 1 base, leaving 4 bases of the junction unmatched. The chain's CDR3 is CASSVSGARQETQYF. For the CDR3, the DNA is TGTGCCAGCAGCGTAAGCGGGGCCCGCCAAGAGACCCAGTACTTC.

The sample holds a few counts of this clonotype. CDR3 sequence: CSIQTGREQYF. The CDR3 DNA reads TGCAGCATTCAGACGGGGCGCGAGCAGTACTTC. This chain uses TRBV29-1 with TRBJ2-7; the D gene could be TRBD1 or TRBD2 (5 bases each). Trimming removed 8 bases from V and 6 bases from J, with 14 bases in between. In germline, CDR1 is SQVTM, CDR2 ANQGSEA. The CDR3 contains 11 residues.

The chain employs TRBV18 and TRBJ1-2; 7 bases map to TRBD1. This CDR3 is 14 amino acids long. The V and J ends lost 6 bases and 7 bases, in that order; junction bases with no gene match: 11. The germline gives CDR1 KGHSH, CDR2 LQKENI. The CDR3 is CASSPLGGGVGYTF. The CDR3 region has the DNA TGTGCCAGCTCCCCCCTGGGAGGGGGCGTTGGCTACACCTTC. Variable domain in full (rest from reference TRBV18 and TRBJ1-2): NAGVMQNPRHLVRRRGQEARLRCSPMKGHSHVYWYRQLPEEGLKFMVYLQKENIIDESGMPKERFSAEFPKEGPSILRIQQVVRGDSAAYFCASSPLGGGVGYTFGSGTRLTVV.

This clonotype was counted only a few times. The chain is built from TRBV28 and TRBJ2-1; the match to TRBD1 covers 8 bases. CDR1 is MDHEN, CDR2 SYDVKM, per germline. V was pared by 5 bases and J by 4 bases, with 7 bases of the junction left unmatched. The CDR3 sequence is 15 residues long. This CDR3 reads CASSRGQGGYNEQFF. As DNA, the CDR3 is TGTGCCAGCAGTAGAGGACAGGGAGGATACAATGAGCAGTTCTTC.

This clonotype was seen more than once but under ten times. The chain links TRBV9 to TRBJ1-6; D is perhaps TRBD1 (5 bases). The V end lost 4 bases, the J end lost 3 bases, and 14 bases lay between the germline ends. This CDR3 has 16 residues. Looked up from germline, CDR1 is SGDLS and CDR2 is YYNGEE. The CDR3 here is CASSSPTGYYNSPLHF. The CDR3 DNA reads as TGTGCCAGCAGCAGCCCTACAGGCTACTATAATTCACCCCTCCACTTT.

This clonotype was recorded a few times. This rearrangement joins TRBV18 to TRBJ1-2, with D maybe TRBD1 (5 bases). Germline V gene lookup returns CDR1 KGHSH and CDR2 LQKENI. The CDR3 is 14 residues long. Trimming stripped 3 bases from V and 6 bases from J, with 14 bases between. CDR3 region: CASSPTGGPDGYTF. The CDR3 bases are TGTGCCAGCTCACCCACAGGAGGGCCAGATGGCTACACCTTC.